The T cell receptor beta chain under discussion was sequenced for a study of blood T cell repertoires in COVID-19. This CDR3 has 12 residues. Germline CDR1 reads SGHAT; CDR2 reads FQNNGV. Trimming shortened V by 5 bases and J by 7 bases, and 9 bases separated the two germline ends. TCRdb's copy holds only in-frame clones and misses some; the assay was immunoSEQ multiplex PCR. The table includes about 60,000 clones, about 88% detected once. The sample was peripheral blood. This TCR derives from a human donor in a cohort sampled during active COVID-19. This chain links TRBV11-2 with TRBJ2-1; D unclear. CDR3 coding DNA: TGTGCCAGCAGCCTCCCGGGTAATGAGCAGTTCTTC. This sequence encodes CASSLPGNEQFF. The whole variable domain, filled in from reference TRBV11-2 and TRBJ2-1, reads EAGVAQSPRYKIIEKRQSVAFWCNPISGHATLYWYQQILGQGPKLLIQFQNNGVVDDSQLPKDRFSAERLKGVDSTLKIQPAKLEDSAVYLCASSLPGNEQFFGPGTRLTVL.